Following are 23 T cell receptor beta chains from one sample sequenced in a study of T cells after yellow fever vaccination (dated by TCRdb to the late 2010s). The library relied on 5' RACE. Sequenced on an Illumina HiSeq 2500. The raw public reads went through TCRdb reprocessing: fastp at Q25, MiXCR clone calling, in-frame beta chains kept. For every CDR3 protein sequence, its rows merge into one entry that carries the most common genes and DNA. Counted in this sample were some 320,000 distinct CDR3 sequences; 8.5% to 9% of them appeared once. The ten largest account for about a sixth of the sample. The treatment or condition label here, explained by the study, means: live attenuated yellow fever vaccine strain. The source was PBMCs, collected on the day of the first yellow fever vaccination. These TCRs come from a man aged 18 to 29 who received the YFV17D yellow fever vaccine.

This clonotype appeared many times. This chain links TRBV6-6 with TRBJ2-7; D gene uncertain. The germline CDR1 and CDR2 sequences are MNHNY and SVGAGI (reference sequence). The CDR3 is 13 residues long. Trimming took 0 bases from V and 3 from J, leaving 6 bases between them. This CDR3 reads CASSYSELYEQYV. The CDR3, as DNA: TGTGCCAGCAGTTACTCTGAACTCTACGAGCAGTACGTC.

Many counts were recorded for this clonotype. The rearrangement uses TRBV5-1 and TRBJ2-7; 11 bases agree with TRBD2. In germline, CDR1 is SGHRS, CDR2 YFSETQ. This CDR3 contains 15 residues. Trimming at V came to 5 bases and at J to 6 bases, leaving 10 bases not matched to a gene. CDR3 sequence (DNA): TGCGCCAGCAGGCCTCTAGCGGGGGGTATCCGCGAGCAGTACTTC. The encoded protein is CASRPLAGGIREQYF.

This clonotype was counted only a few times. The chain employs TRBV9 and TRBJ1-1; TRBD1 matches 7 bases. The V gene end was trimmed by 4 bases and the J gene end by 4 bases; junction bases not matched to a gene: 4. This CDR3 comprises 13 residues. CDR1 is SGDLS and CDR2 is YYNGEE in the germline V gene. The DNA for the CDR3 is TGTGCCAGCAGCCAGGGGGATAGCACTGAAGCTTTCTTT. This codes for CASSQGDSTEAFF.

In nucleotides, the CDR3 is TGTGCCAGCAGTTGGGGCTACAGAGACAACTATGGCTACACCTTC. Protein product: CASSWGYRDNYGYTF. The chain is built from TRBV12-3 or TRBV12-4 and TRBJ1-2; D possibly corresponds to TRBD1 (5 bases). V dropped 4 bases and J dropped 2 bases, with 14 bases sitting between them. The CDR3 is 15 residues long.

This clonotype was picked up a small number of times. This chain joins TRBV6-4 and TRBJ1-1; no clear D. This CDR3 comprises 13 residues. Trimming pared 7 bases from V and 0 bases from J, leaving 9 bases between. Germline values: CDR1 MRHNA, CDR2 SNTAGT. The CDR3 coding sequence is TGTGCCAGCATGATTGCTGTGAACACTGAAGCTTTCTTT. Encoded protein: CASMIAVNTEAFF.

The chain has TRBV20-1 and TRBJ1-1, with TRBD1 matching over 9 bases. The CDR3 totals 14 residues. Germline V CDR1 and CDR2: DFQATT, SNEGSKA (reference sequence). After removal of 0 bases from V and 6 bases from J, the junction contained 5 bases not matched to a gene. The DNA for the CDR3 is TGCAGTGCTAGAGACGTGACAGGGGGGGCTGAAGCTTTCTTT. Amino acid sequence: CSARDVTGGAEAFF.

CDR3 loop: CASSLMGAGEQYF. The CDR3 nucleotides read TGTGCCAGCAGTTTGATGGGAGCGGGGGAGCAGTATTTT. V gene TRBV12-3 or TRBV12-4 combines with J gene TRBJ2-3, with 8 bases lining up with TRBD2. V dropped 3 bases and J dropped 11; count of bases not matched to a gene: 7. The CDR3 is made up of 13 amino acids.

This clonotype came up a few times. Here the CDR3 reads CASSLGTGDRQPQHF. As DNA, the CDR3 is TGTGCCAGCAGCTTAGGGACAGGGGACCGGCAGCCCCAGCATTTT. This sequence joins TRBV7-6 and TRBJ1-5; the match to TRBD1 covers 9 bases. Losses at the gene ends were 1 base for V and 7 bases for J; bases not matched to a gene: 5. The CDR3 is 15 residues long. The germline CDR1 and CDR2 sequences are SGHVS and FNYEAQ. The complete variable domain, with remaining parts taken from reference TRBV7-6 and TRBJ1-5, reads GAGVSQSPRYKVTKRGQDVALRCDPISGHVSLYWYRQALGQGPEFLTYFNYEAQQDKSGLPNDRFSAERPEGSISTLTIQRTEQRDSAMYRCASSLGTGDRQPQHFGDGTRLSIL.

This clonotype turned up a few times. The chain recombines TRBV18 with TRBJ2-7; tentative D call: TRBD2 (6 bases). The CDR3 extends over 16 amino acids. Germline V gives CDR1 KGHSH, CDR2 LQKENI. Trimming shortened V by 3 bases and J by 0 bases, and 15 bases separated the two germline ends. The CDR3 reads CASSPRHSGGSYEQYF. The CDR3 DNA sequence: TGTGCCAGCTCACCTCGACACTCCGGGGGCTCCTACGAGCAGTACTTC.

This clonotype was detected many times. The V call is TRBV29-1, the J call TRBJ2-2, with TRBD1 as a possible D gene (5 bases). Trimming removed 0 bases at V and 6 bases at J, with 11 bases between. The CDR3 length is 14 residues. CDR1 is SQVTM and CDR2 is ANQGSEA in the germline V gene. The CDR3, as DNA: TGCAGCGTTGAAGATGGGGCTCCTCCCGGGGAGCTGTTTTTT. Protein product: CSVEDGAPPGELFF.

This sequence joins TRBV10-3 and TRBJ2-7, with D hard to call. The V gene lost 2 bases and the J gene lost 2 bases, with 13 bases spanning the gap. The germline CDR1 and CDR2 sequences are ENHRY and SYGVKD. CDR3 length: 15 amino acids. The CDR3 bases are TGTGCCATCAGTGAGCGGGCACAGAAAACCTACGAGCAGTACTTC. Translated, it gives CAISERAQKTYEQYF.

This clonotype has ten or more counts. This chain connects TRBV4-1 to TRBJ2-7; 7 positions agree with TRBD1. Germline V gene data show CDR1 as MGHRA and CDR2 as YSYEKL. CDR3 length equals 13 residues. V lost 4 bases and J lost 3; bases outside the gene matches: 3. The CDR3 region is CASSPGQIYEQYF. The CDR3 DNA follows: TGCGCCAGCAGCCCGGGACAGATCTACGAGCAGTACTTC.

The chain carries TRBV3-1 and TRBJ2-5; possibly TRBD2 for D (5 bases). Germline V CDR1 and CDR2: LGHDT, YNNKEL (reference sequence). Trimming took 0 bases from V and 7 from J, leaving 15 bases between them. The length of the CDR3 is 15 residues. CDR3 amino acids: CASSQEPRGAPTQYF. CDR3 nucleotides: TGTGCCAGCAGCCAAGAGCCCCGGGGAGCCCCGACCCAGTACTTC.

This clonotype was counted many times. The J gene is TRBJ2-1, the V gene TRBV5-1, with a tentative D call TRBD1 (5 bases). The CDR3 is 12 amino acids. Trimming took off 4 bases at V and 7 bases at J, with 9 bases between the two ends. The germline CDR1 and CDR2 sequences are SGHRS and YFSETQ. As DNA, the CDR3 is TGCGCCAGCAGCGTGCAGGGAAATGAGCAGTTCTTC. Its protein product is CASSVQGNEQFF.

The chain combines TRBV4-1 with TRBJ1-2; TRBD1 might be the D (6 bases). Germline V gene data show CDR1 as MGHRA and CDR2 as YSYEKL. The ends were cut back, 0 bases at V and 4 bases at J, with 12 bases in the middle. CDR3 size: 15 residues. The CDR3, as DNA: TGCGCCAGCAGCCAAGAGGGACAAATCGTCTATGGCTACACCTTC. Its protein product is CASSQEGQIVYGYTF.

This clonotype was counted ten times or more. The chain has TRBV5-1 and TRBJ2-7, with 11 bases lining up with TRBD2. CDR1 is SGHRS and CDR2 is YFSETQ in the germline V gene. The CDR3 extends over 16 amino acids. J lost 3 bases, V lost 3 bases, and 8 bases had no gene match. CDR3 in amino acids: CASSSGPSGGRYEQYF. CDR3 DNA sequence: TGCGCCAGCAGCTCTGGGCCTAGCGGGGGGCGCTACGAGCAGTACTTC.

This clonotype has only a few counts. In nucleotides, the CDR3 is TGCAGTGGCGGACAGGAGAGTAATAATTCACCCCTCCACTTT. This sequence encodes CSGGQESNNSPLHF. The V gene is TRBV20-1, the J gene TRBJ1-6, with TRBD1 matching over 7 bases. Unmatched junction bases numbered 8, after V lost 7 bases and J lost 5 bases. CDR1 and CDR2 (germline): DFQATT, SNEGSKA (reference sequence). This CDR3 is 14 amino acids long.

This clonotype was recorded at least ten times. In DNA, the CDR3 is TGTGCCAGCAGGCGTACAGGGTACGGGGAGCTGTTTTTT. Its translation is CASRRTGYGELFF. The gene calls are TRBV12-3 or TRBV12-4 and TRBJ2-2, with D possibly being TRBD1 (6 bases). Trimming removed 6 bases at V and 7 bases at J, with 12 bases between. The CDR3 contains 13 residues.

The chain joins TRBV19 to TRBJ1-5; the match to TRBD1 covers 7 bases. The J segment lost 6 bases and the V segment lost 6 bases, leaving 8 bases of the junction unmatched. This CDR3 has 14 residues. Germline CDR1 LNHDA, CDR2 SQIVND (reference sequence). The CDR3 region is CASSVRGEGQPQHF. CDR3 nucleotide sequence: TGTGCCAGTAGCGTCAGGGGGGAAGGTCAGCCCCAGCATTTT.

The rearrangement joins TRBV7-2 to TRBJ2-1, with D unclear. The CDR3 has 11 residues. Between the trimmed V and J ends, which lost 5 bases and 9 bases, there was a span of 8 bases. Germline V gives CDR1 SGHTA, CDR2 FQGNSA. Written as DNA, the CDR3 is TGTGCCAGCAGCCAACTTGGTGAGCAGTTCTTC. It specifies CASSQLGEQFF.

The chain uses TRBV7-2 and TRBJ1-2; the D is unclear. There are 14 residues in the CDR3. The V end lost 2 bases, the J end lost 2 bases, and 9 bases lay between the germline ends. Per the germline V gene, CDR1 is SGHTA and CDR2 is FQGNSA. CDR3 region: CASSLFGVNYGYTF. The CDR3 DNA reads TGTGCCAGCAGCTTATTCGGGGTAAACTATGGCTACACCTTC.

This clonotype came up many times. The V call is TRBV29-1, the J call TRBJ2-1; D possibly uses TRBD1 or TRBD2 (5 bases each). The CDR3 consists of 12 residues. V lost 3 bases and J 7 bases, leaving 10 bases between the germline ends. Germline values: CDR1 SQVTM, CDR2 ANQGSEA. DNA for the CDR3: TGCAGCGTTGAGCGAGGGGCGAATGAGCAGTTCTTC. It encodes CSVERGANEQFF.

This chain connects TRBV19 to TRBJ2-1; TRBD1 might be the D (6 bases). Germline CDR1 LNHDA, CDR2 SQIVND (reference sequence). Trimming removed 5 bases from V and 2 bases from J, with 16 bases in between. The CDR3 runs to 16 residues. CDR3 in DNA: TGTGCCAGTAGTGAAACAGGGAAATTACCCTACAATGAGCAGTTCTTC. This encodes CASSETGKLPYNEQFF.